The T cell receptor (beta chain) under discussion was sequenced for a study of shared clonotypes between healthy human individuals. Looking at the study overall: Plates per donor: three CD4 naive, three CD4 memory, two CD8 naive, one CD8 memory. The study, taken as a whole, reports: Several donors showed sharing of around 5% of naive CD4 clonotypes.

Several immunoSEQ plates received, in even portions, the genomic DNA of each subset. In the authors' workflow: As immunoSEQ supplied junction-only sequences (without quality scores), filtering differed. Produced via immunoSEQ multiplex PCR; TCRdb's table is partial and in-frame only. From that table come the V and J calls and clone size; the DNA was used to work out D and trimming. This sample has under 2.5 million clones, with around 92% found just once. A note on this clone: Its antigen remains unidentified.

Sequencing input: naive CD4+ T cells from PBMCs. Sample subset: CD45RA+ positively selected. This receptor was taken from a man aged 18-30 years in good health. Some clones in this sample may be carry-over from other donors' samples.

The CDR3 DNA is TGTGCCAGCAGCTTTGAGGGATGGAACACTGAAGCTTTCTTT. Translating it yields CASSFEGWNTEAFF. J is TRBJ1-1 and V is TRBV7-9, with D uncertain. From germline, CDR1 is SEHNR and CDR2 FQNEAQ (reference sequence). Trimming stripped 3 bases from V and 1 base from J, with 9 bases between. The CDR3 contains 14 residues.